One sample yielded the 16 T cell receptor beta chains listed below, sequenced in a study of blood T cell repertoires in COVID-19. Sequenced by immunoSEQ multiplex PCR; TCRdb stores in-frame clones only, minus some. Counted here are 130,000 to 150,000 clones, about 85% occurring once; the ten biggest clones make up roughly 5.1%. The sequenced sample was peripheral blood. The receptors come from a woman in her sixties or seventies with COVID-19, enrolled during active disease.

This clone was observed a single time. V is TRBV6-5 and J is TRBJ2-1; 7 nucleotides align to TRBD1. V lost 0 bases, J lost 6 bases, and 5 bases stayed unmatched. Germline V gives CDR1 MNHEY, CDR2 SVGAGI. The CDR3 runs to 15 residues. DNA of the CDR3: TGTGCCAGCAGTTACTCCTCGGCAGGGGGCAATGAGCAGTTCTTC. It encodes CASSYSSAGGNEQFF.

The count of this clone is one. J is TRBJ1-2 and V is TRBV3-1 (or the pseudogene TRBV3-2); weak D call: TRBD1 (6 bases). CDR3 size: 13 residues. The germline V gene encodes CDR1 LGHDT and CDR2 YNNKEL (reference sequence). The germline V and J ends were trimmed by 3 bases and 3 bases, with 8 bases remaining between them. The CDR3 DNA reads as TGTGCCAGCAGCCATAAGGGGGACTATGGCTACACCTTC. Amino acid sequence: CASSHKGDYGYTF.

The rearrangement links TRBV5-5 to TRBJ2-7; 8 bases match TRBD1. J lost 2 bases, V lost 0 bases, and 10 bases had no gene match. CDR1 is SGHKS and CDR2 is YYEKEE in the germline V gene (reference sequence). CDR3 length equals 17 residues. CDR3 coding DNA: TGTGCCAGCAGCTTGGAGTTGGGCAGGGGGCTTACCTACGAGCAGTACTTC. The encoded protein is CASSLELGRGLTYEQYF.

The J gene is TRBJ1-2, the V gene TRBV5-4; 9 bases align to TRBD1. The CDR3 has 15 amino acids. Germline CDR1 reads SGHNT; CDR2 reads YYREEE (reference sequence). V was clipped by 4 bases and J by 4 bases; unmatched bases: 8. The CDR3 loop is CASSNIGTGIYGYTF. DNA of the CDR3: TGTGCCAGCAGCAATATCGGGACAGGGATCTATGGCTACACCTTC.

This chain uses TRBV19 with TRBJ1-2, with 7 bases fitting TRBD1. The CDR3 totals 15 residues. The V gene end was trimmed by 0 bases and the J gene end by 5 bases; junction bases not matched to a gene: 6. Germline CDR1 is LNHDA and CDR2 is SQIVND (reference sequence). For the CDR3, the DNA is TGTGCCAGTAGTATAGACCCGGGACAGAGGTATGGCTACACCTTC. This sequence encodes CASSIDPGQRYGYTF.

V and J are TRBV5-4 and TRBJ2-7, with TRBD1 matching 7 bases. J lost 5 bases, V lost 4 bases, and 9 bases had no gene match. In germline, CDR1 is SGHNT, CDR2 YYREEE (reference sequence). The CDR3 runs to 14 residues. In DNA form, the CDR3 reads TGTGCCAGCAGCGCGGACAGGACATCCAACGAGCAGTACTTC. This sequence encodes CASSADRTSNEQYF.

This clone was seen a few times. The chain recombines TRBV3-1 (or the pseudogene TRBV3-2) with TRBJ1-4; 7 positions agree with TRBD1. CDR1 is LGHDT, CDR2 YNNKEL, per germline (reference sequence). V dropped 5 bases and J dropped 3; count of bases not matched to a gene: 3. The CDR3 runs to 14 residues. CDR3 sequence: CASSTRGPNEKLFF. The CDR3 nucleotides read TGTGCCAGCAGCACGAGGGGGCCTAATGAAAAACTGTTTTTT.

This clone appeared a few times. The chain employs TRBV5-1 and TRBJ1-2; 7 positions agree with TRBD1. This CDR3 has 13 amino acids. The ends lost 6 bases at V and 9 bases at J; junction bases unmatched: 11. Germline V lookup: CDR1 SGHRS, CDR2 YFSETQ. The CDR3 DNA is TGCGCCAGCAACGATCTTGAGGGGGCGAGCTACACCTTC. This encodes CASNDLEGASYTF.

The CDR3 bases are TGTGCCAGCAACCAACAGGGTTGGAATTCACCCCTCCACTTT. The encoded protein is CASNQQGWNSPLHF. The chain joins TRBV27 to TRBJ1-6; the D gene is possibly TRBD1 (6 bases). The V gene lost 7 bases and the J gene lost 7 bases, with 14 bases spanning the gap. In germline, CDR1 is MNHEY, CDR2 SMNVEV (reference sequence). The CDR3 sequence is 14 residues long.

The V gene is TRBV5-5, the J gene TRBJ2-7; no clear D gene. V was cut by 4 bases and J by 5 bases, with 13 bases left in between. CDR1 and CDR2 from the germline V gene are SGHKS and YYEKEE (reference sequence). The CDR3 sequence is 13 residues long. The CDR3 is CASSPRVYDEQYF. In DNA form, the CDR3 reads TGTGCCAGCAGCCCCCGGGTTTATGACGAGCAGTACTTC.

This CDR3 reads CASSLPGTAYEQYF. CDR3 nucleotides: TGTGCCAGCAGCCTCCCCGGGACAGCCTACGAGCAGTACTTC. The V and J genes are TRBV5-6 and TRBJ2-7; 7 positions agree with TRBD1. Germline assignment: CDR1 SGHDT and CDR2 YYEEEE. CDR3 length: 14 amino acids. Trimming removed 4 bases from V and 2 bases from J; junction bases left unmatched: 6. Based on the CDR3 plus reference TRBV5-6 and TRBJ2-7, the full variable domain is DAGVTQSPTHLIKTRGQQVTLRCSPKSGHDTVSWYQQALGQGPQFIFQYYEEEERQRGNFPDRFSGHQFPNYSSELNVNALLLGDSALYLCASSLPGTAYEQYFGPGTRLTVT.

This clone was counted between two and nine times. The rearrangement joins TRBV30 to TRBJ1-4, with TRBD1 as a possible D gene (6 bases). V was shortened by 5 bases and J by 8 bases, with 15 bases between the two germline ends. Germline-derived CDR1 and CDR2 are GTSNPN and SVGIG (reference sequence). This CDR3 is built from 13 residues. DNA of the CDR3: TGTGCCTGGGAAACCAACGGACAGGAAAAACTGTTTTTT. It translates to CAWETNGQEKLFF.

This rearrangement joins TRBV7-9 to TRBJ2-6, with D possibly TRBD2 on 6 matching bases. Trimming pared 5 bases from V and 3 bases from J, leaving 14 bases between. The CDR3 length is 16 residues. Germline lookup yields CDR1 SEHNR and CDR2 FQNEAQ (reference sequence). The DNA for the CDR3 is TGTGCCAGCAGCCCGACTTTGGGGGGTGGGGCCAACGTCCTGACTTTC. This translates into CASSPTLGGGANVLTF.

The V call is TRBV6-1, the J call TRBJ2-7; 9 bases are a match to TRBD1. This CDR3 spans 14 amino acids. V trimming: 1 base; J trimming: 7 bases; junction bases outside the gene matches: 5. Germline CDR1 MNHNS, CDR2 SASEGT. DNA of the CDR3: TGTGCCAGCAGTGAAGGGACAGGGGTATCAGAGCAGTACTTC. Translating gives CASSEGTGVSEQYF.

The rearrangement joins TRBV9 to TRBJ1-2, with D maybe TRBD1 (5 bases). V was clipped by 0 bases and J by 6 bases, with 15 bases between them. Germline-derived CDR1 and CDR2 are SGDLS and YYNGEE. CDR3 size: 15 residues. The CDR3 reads CASSVDRGPYDGYTF. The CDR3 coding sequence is TGTGCCAGCAGCGTAGATAGGGGCCCTTACGATGGCTACACCTTC.

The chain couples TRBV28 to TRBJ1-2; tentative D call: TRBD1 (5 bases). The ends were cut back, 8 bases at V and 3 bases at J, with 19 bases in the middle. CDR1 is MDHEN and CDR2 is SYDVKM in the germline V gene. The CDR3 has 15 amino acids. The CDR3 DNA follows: TGTGCCAGCTCCGGGGGAGGGGCTGAGGACTATGGCTACACCTTC. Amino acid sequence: CASSGGGAEDYGYTF.